This record covers a single T cell receptor (beta chain). The antigen is unknown. Only in-frame clones appear in the TCRdb table, and some are missing; sequencing was by immunoSEQ multiplex PCR. Here the sample spans around 160,000 clones, approximately 94% being singletons. These data originate in a study of T cell responses to AZD1222 COVID-19 vaccine. General study points: In the spike-specific TCR repertoire, nearly half reportedly target unmutated variant regions.

This CDR3 is 14 amino acids long. Germline CDR1 is LNHDA and CDR2 is SQIVND (reference sequence). V lost 1 base and J lost 1, with 7 bases in between. The sequencing used peripheral blood, collected on day 0 of AZD1222 vaccination. The chain recombines TRBV19 with TRBJ1-1; the D is unclear. The TCR originated in an adult in good health. In DNA form, the CDR3 reads TGTGCCAGTAGTATAGGAAGCAGGAACACTGAAGCTTTCTTT. Its translation is CASSIGSRNTEAFF.